These T cell receptor beta chains were read from a single sample in a study of CD8 T cells in ankylosing spondylitis. TCRdb passed the 5' RACE reads through MiXCR, listing each CDR3 protein once. This sample has around 150,000 distinct CDR3 sequences, with 18% found just once. The sample comprised blood, either unsorted or a sorted T cell fraction (not recorded which). These receptors all come from a male donor with ankylosing spondylitis or in good health (not recorded which). CDR3s include the opening cysteine and the closing phenylalanine or tryptophan. The order of the fields is clone size, J gene, V gene, D gene, CDR3 protein, CDR3 DNA. A D gene is named only where the DNA matches it firmly. Clone size appears in some rows only: once, few, many, or a class for an expanded clone.

medium-sized,TRBJ2-5,TRBV9,NA,CASSFTGDSQETQYF,TGTGCCAGCAGCTTTACAGGGGACTCCCAAGAGACCCAGTACTTC
many,TRBJ1-2,TRBV10-2,NA,CASSVGQGRGYTF,TGCGCCAGCAGTGTCGGTCAGGGTAGGGGCTACACCTTC
NA,TRBJ2-7,TRBV10-1,TRBD2,CASSGTRGAGVSYEQYF,TGCGCCAGCAGCGGTACCAGGGGAGCGGGAGTTTCCTACGAGCAGTACTTC
many,TRBJ2-2,TRBV5-6,NA,CASSSTPGELFF,TGTGCCAGCAGCTCCACGCCCGGGGAGCTGTTTTTT
NA,TRBJ2-1,TRBV4-1,TRBD2,CASSQGDGTTMEQFF,TGCGCCAGCAGCCAAGGGGACGGGACTACAATGGAGCAGTTCTTC
many,TRBJ2-1,TRBV28,NA,CASSLGAGPFF,TGTGCCAGCAGTTTGGGGGCTGGTCCGTTCTTC
many,TRBJ2-5,TRBV4-2,NA,CASSPTRLETQYF,TGTGCCAGCAGCCCCACTAGACTTGAGACCCAGTACTTC
many,TRBJ2-4,TRBV20-1,TRBD1,CSASLSGTVKNIQYF,TGCAGTGCTAGCTTATCCGGGACAGTGAAAAACATTCAGTACTTC
NA,TRBJ2-1,TRBV12-3/TRBV12-4,NA,CASSLRTPGYNEQFF,TGTGCCAGCAGTTTACGGACGCCGGGCTACAATGAGCAGTTCTTC
many,TRBJ2-6,TRBV5-1,NA,CASSTVGESGANVLTF,TGCGCCAGCAGCACTGTGGGGGAGTCAGGGGCCAACGTCCTGACTTTC
many,TRBJ1-1,TRBV5-1,TRBD1,CASSTGTGVTEAFF,TGCGCCAGCAGCACCGGGACAGGGGTCACTGAAGCTTTCTTT
many,TRBJ2-2,TRBV7-9,NA,CASSLKGTGELFF,TGTGCCAGCAGCTTAAAGGGAACCGGGGAGCTGTTTTTT
few,TRBJ1-5,TRBV4-1,NA,CASSQGRGYTVNQPQHF,TGCGCCAGCAGCCAAGGCAGGGGCTATACAGTCAATCAGCCCCAGCATTTT
NA,TRBJ2-1,TRBV12-2,NA,CASRLATGLSYNEQFF,TGTGCAAGTCGCTTAGCGACAGGGCTCTCCTACAATGAGCAGTTCTTC
NA,TRBJ2-5,TRBV6-8,NA,CASSYPLPPTKGETQYF,TGTGCCAGCAGTTACCCTCTCCCCCCGACTAAAGGAGAGACCCAGTACTTC
NA,TRBJ1-2,TRBV19,NA,CASSTRSQGLANYGYTF,TGTGCCAGTAGTACGAGAAGTCAGGGCTTGGCTAACTATGGCTACACCTTC
few,TRBJ2-2,TRBV4-2,NA,CASSQGQANTGELFF,TGTGCCAGCAGCCAAGGACAGGCGAACACCGGGGAGCTGTTTTTT
few,TRBJ2-7,TRBV7-9,NA,CASSFTGVTYEQYF,TGTGCCAGCAGCTTTACAGGAGTGACCTACGAGCAGTACTTC
few,TRBJ2-3,TRBV6-1,NA,CASSRTFTGTGTDTQYF,TGTGCCAGCAGCCGCACCTTTACAGGCACGGGCACAGATACGCAGTATTTT
few,TRBJ1-2,TRBV27,TRBD1,CASSPDRVYGYTF,TGTGCCAGCAGTCCCGACAGGGTCTATGGCTACACCTTC
NA,TRBJ1-1,TRBV13,TRBD1,CASRRFGDRGGTEAFF,TGTGCCAGCAGACGATTCGGAGACAGGGGAGGCACTGAAGCTTTCTTT
many,TRBJ2-3,TRBV7-2,NA,CASSLRTSFTHTQYF,TGTGCCAGCAGCTTGCGGACATCTTTCACACATACGCAGTATTTT
NA,TRBJ2-1,TRBV20-1,NA,CSARPVGTYNEQFF,TGCAGTGCTAGACCCGTGGGAACCTACAATGAGCAGTTCTTC
NA,TRBJ2-4,TRBV30,TRBD2,CAWVAGGTNIQYF,TGTGCCTGGGTAGCGGGAGGAACGAACATTCAGTACTTC
NA,TRBJ2-1,TRBV3-1,NA,CASSQGAKQFF,TGTGCCAGCAGCCAAGGGGCAAAGCAGTTCTTC
many,TRBJ1-5,TRBV20-1,NA,CSARDLRDSNQPQHF,TGCAGTGCTAGAGATTTGAGGGATAGCAATCAGCCCCAGCATTTT
few,TRBJ2-1,TRBV7-3,TRBD2,CASSFASGNEQFF,TGTGCCAGCAGCTTCGCTAGCGGCAATGAGCAGTTCTTC
many,TRBJ2-1,TRBV29-1,NA,CSVEYKDEQFF,TGCAGCGTTGAATATAAGGATGAGCAGTTCTTC
many,TRBJ2-2,TRBV10-3,NA,CAISGQGILTGELFF,TGTGCCATCAGTGGTCAAGGAATTCTCACCGGGGAGCTGTTTTTT
many,TRBJ2-1,TRBV29-1,NA,CSVENSRGGEQFF,TGCAGCGTTGAAAATAGCCGAGGAGGTGAGCAGTTCTTC
few,TRBJ2-7,TRBV5-1,NA,CASSLDNPNYEQYF,TGCGCCAGCAGCTTGGACAACCCGAACTACGAGCAGTACTTC
few,TRBJ1-3,TRBV12-5,TRBD1,CASGLGPRGQGSSSGNTIYF,TGTGCTAGTGGTTTGGGTCCAAGGGGACAGGGGTCGAGCTCTGGAAACACCATATATTTT
many,TRBJ2-1,TRBV11-2,NA,CASSLGRADEQFF,TGTGCCAGCAGCTTAGGCAGGGCCGATGAGCAGTTCTTC
few,TRBJ2-3,TRBV28,NA,CASSLRLAYTDTQYF,TGTGCCAGCAGCTTGCGGCTAGCTTACACAGATACGCAGTATTTT
many,TRBJ1-5,TRBV6-2/TRBV6-3,NA,CASSLQGKQPQHF,TGTGCCAGCAGCCTACAGGGTAAACAGCCCCAGCATTTT
many,TRBJ2-1,TRBV5-1,NA,CASSWRAGDEQFF,TGCGCCAGCAGCTGGAGAGCTGGCGATGAGCAGTTCTTC
many,TRBJ2-7,TRBV20-1,NA,CSLQEGLTYEQYF,TGCAGTCTGCAGGAGGGGCTGACCTACGAGCAGTACTTC